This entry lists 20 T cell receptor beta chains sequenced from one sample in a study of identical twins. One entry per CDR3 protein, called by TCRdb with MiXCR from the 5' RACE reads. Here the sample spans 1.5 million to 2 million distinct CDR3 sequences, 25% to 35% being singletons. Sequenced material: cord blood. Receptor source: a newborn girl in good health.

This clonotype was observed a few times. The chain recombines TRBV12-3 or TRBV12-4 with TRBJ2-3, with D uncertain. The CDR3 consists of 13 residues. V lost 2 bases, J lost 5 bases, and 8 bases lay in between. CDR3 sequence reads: CASSLTVVDTQYF. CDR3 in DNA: TGTGCCAGCAGTTTAACAGTAGTAGATACGCAGTATTTT.

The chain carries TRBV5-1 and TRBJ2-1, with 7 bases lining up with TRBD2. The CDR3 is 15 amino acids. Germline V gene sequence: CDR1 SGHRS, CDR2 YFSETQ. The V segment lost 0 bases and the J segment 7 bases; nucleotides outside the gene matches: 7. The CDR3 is CASSLVGGVLNEQFF. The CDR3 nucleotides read TGCGCCAGCAGCTTGGTTGGGGGGGTCTTAAATGAGCAGTTCTTC.

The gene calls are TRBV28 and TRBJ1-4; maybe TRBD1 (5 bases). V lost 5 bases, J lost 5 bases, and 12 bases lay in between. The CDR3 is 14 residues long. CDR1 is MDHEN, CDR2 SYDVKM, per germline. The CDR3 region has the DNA TGTGCCAGCAGTGCTCTACAGGAGAATGAAAAACTGTTTTTT. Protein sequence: CASSALQENEKLFF.

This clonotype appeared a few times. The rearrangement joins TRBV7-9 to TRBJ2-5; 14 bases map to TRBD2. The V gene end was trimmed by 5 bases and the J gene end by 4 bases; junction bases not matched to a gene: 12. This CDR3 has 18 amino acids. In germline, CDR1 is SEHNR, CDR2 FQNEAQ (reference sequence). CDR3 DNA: TGTGCCAGCAGCACCCGACTAGCGGGGGGGCCACTCGTAGAGACCCAGTACTTC. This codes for CASSTRLAGGPLVETQYF.

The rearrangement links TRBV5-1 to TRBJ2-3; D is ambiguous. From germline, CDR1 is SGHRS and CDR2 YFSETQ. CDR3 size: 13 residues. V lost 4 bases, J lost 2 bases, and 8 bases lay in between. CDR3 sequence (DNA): TGCGCCAGCAGCCCCTCCAACACAGATACGCAGTATTTT. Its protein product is CASSPSNTDTQYF. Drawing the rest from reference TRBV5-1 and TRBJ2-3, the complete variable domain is KAGVTQTPRYLIKTRGQQVTLSCSPISGHRSVSWYQQTPGQGLQFLFEYFSETQRNKGNFPGRFSGRQFSNSRSEMNVSTLELGDSALYLCASSPSNTDTQYFGPGTRLTVL.

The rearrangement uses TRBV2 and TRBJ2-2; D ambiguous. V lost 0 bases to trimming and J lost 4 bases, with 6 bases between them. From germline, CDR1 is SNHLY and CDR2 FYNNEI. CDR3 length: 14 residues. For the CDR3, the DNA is TGTGCCAGCAGTGAAGCGCGATCCACCGGGGAGCTGTTTTTT. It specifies CASSEARSTGELFF.

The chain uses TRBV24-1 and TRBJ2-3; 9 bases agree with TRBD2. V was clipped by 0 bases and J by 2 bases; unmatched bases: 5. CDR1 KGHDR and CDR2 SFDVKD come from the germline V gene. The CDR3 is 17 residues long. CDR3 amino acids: CATSDLSLAGTTDTQYF. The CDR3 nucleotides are TGTGCCACCAGTGATTTGTCGCTAGCGGGGACCACAGATACGCAGTATTTT.

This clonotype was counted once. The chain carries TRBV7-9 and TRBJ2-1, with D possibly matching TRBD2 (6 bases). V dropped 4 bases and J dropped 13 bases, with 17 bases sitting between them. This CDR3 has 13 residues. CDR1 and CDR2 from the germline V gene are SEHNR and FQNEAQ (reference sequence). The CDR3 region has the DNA TGTGCCAGCAGCTCATATACTCGGGGGACCCAGTTCTTC. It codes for CASSSYTRGTQFF.

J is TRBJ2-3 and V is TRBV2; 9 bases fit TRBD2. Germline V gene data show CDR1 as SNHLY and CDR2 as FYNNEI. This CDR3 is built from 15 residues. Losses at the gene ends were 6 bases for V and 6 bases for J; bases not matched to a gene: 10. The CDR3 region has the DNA TGTGCCAGCAGCCCGAGGGCGGGGGGGCACGATACGCAGTATTTT. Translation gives CASSPRAGGHDTQYF. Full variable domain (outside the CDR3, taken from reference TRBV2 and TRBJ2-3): EPEVTQTPSHQVTQMGQEVILRCVPISNHLYFYWYRQILGQKVEFLVSFYNNEISEKSEIFDDQFSVERPDGSNFTLKIRSTKLEDSAMYFCASSPRAGGHDTQYFGPGTRLTVL.

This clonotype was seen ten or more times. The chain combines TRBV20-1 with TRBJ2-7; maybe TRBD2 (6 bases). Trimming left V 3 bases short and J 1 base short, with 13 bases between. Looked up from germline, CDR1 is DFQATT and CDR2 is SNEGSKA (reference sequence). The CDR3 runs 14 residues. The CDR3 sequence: CSARDYSSSYEQYF. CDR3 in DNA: TGCAGTGCTAGGGACTACAGCTCATCCTACGAGCAGTACTTC.

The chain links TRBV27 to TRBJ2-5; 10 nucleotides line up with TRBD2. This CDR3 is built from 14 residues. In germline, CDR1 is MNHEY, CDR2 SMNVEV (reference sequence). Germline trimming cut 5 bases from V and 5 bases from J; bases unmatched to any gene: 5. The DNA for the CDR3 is TGTGCCAGCAGTGTACTAGCGGGGCGTGAGACCCAGTACTTC. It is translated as CASSVLAGRETQYF.

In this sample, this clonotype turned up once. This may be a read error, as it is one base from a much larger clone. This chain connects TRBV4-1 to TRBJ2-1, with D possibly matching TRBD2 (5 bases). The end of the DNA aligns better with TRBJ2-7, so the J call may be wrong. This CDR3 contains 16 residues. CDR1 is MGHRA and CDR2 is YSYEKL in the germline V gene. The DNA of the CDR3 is TGCGCCAGCAGCCAAGGGACTGAACGCTCCTACAATGAGCAGTACTTC. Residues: CASSQGTERSYNEQYF.

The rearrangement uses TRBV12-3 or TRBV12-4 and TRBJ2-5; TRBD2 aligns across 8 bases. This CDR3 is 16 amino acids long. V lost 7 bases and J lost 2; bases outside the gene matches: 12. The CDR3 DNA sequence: TGTGCCAGCACCCCGACAGGTGCGGGAGGACAAGAGACCCAGTACTTC. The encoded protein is CASTPTGAGGQETQYF.

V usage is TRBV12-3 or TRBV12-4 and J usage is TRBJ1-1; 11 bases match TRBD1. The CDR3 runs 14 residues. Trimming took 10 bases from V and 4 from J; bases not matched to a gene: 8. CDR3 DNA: TGTGCCATCAGCCTGGACAGGGGGCCCACTGAAGCTTTCTTT. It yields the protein CAISLDRGPTEAFF.

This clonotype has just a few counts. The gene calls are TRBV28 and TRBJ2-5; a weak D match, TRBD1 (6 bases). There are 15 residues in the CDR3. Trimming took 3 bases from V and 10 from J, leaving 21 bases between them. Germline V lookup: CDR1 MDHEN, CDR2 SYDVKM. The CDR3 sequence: CASSFTRRGGKFQYF. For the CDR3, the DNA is TGTGCCAGCAGTTTCACCCGCAGGGGTGGGAAATTCCAGTACTTC.

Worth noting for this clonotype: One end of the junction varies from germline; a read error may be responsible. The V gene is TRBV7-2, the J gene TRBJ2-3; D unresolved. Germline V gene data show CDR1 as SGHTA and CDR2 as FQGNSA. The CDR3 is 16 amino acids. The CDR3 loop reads CACSLSRRVLTDTQYF. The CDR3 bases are TGTGCCTGCAGCCTAAGCAGGCGAGTCCTCACAGATACGCAGTATTTT.

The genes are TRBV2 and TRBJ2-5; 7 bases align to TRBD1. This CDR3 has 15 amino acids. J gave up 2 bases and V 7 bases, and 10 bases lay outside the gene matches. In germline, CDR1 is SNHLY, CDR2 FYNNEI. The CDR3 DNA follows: TGTGCCAGCATCCAGGGGGAATCAGGACAAGAGACCCAGTACTTC. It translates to CASIQGESGQETQYF. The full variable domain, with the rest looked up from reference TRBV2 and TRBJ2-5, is EPEVTQTPSHQVTQMGQEVILRCVPISNHLYFYWYRQILGQKVEFLVSFYNNEISEKSEIFDDQFSVERPDGSNFTLKIRSTKLEDSAMYFCASIQGESGQETQYFGPGTRLLVL.

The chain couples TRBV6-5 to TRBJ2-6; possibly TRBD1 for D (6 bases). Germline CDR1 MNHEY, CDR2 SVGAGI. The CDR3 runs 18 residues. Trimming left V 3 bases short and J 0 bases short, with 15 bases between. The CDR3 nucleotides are TGTGCCAGCAGTTATCGACAGGCCCCCCACTCTGGGGCCAACGTCCTGACTTTC. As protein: CASSYRQAPHSGANVLTF.

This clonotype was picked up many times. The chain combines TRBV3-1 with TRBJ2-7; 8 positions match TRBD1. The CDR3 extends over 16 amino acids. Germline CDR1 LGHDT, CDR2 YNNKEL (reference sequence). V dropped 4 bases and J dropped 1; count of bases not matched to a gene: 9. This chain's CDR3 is CASSPRTGILSYEQYF. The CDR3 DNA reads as TGTGCCAGCAGCCCACGGACAGGGATTCTTTCCTACGAGCAGTACTTC.

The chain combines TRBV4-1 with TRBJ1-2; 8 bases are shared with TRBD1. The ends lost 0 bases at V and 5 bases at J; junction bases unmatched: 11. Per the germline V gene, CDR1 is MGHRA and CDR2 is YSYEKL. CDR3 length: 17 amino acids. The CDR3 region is CASSQESGDRNYYGYTF. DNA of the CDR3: TGCGCCAGCAGCCAAGAGAGCGGGGACAGGAACTATTATGGCTACACCTTC.